This T cell receptor (beta chain) was identified during a study of beta chain features in type 1 diabetes. For the study at large: The study found patients and healthy donors alike in age, gender and cell yields. Study-level results: In these data, an HLA type influence on TCRB rearrangement remained unresolved.

The authors reverse transcribed all of the isolated RNA, so sequencing captured expressed TCRB transcripts. This table comes from immunoSEQ multiplex PCR, and its TCRdb copy is limited to in-frame clones, with some not included. The data show 350,000 to 450,000 clones, 14% seen once. This clone was counted only a few times. As yet, its antigen is unknown. The V gene's germline CDR1 is SGHTA and CDR2 FQGNSA. Trimming left V 7 bases short and J 0 bases short, with 26 bases between. The CDR3 is 19 amino acids. Sequencing input: naive CD4+ T cells from blood. The sequence derives from a man aged 30 to 39 in good health. This chain joins TRBV7-2 and TRBJ2-3; TRBD2 might be the D (5 bases). The CDR3 here is CASIPPAGRTLVSTDTQYF. In DNA, the CDR3 is TGTGCCAGCATCCCACCGGCCGGAAGGACTCTTGTAAGCACAGATACGCAGTATTTT.